Listed below are T cell receptor beta chains from one sample, sequenced in a study of cytomegalovirus exposure and HLA in healthy donors. Produced via immunoSEQ multiplex PCR; TCRdb's table is partial and in-frame only. The sample carries under 65,000 clones, 80% recorded once. Sequences were obtained from PBMCs. The receptor set was obtained from a man aged 25-40 years in good health and CMV-seropositive. Each CDR3 is given with its conserved first and last residue. Fields, in order: J gene, V gene, clone size, CDR3 protein. Size tells how often a clone was seen (once, few, many) or the class of an expanded clone, and some rows leave it out.

J: TRBJ2-7
V: TRBV5-1
size: few
CDR3: CASSWVGVGEQYF

J: TRBJ2-7
V: TRBV6-1
size: NA
CDR3: CASSARGGREPSYEQYF

J: TRBJ2-6
V: TRBV19
size: NA
CDR3: CASSLRAGTGRGANVLTF

J: TRBJ2-3
V: TRBV28
size: once
CDR3: CASRRQVITDTQYF

J: TRBJ1-4
V: TRBV28
size: NA
CDR3: CASKIRDREEKLFF

J: TRBJ2-5
V: TRBV10-2
size: NA
CDR3: CASSESAGGVETQYF

J: TRBJ1-4
V: TRBV4-1
size: NA
CDR3: CASSPPGQGEVKLFF

J: TRBJ1-1
V: TRBV7-2
size: NA
CDR3: CASSLEPHRNTEAFF

J: TRBJ1-3
V: TRBV9
size: NA
CDR3: CASSVVAGNTIYF

J: TRBJ2-7
V: TRBV29-1
size: NA
CDR3: CSVDRGGSYEQYF

J: TRBJ1-2
V: TRBV7-8
size: once
CDR3: CASSLVRSGPYGYTF

J: TRBJ1-4
V: TRBV4-1
size: few
CDR3: CASSGQAAEKLFF

J: TRBJ2-3
V: TRBV28
size: NA
CDR3: CASSLPSDLTDTQYF

J: TRBJ1-5
V: TRBV6-1
size: NA
CDR3: CASSEGEIITPQHF

J: TRBJ1-3
V: TRBV28
size: NA
CDR3: CASSLTGKSGNTIYF

J: TRBJ1-1
V: TRBV7-9
size: NA
CDR3: CSSSLALVEEAFF

J: TRBJ2-4
V: TRBV7-9
size: NA
CDR3: CASSYGQGINIQYF

J: TRBJ2-3
V: TRBV4-2
size: NA
CDR3: CASSRSRSGTSTDTQYF

J: TRBJ1-4
V: TRBV14
size: NA
CDR3: CASSGFGNEKLFF

J: TRBJ1-2
V: TRBV2
size: NA
CDR3: CASRLGGQGARGYTF

J: TRBJ1-1
V: TRBV6-6
size: NA
CDR3: CASSQGMNTEAFF

J: TRBJ1-2
V: TRBV28
size: NA
CDR3: CASSSRTGKDYGYTF

J: TRBJ2-3
V: TRBV7-6
size: NA
CDR3: CASSLRGGTTDTQYF

J: TRBJ1-5
V: TRBV21-1
size: NA
CDR3: CASSIRDRRNQPQHF

J: TRBJ1-1
V: TRBV29-1
size: NA
CDR3: CSVAAGVTEAFF

J: TRBJ2-7
V: TRBV19
size: NA
CDR3: CASSKSGTGAEQYF

J: TRBJ1-3
V: TRBV15
size: NA
CDR3: CATSRTGLPNTIYF

J: TRBJ2-5
V: TRBV28
size: NA
CDR3: CASSIPEASGAWETQYF

J: TRBJ2-7
V: TRBV7-9
size: NA
CDR3: CASSPLPGLADSYEQYF

J: TRBJ2-7
V: TRBV28
size: NA
CDR3: CASSYTGPYEQYF

J: TRBJ1-5
V: TRBV19
size: NA
CDR3: CASTNRVNSNQPQHF

J: TRBJ1-1
V: TRBV28
size: NA
CDR3: CASSLPGFGTEAFF

J: TRBJ2-2
V: TRBV4-1
size: once
CDR3: CASSPRDSTNTGELFF

J: TRBJ2-1
V: TRBV6-5
size: NA
CDR3: CASSYHREPYNEQFF

J: TRBJ2-2
V: TRBV5-1
size: NA
CDR3: CASSVSSVNTGELFF

J: TRBJ1-1
V: TRBV6-1
size: NA
CDR3: CASSARISTEAFF

J: TRBJ2-7
V: TRBV7-9
size: NA
CDR3: CASSAGLFYEQYF

J: TRBJ1-1
V: TRBV5-1
size: NA
CDR3: CASSWGATGVVPEAFF

J: TRBJ2-3
V: TRBV14
size: NA
CDR3: CASSQLGGVTDTQYF

J: TRBJ2-1
V: TRBV5-1
size: NA
CDR3: CASSRTSGGPNEQFF

J: TRBJ2-3
V: TRBV5-1
size: NA
CDR3: CASSLERNSGGADTQYF

J: TRBJ2-1
V: TRBV5-1
size: NA
CDR3: CASSSVSLSGGTYNEQFF

J: TRBJ1-4
V: TRBV9
size: NA
CDR3: CASSGTGGREKLFF

J: TRBJ1-2
V: TRBV19
size: few
CDR3: CASSIYTRTDGYTF

J: TRBJ1-2
V: TRBV11-2
size: NA
CDR3: CASSLGTGVQGGSYTF

J: NA
V: TRBV30
size: once
CDR3: CACSQRDEQYF

J: TRBJ1-5
V: TRBV15
size: NA
CDR3: CAPGGGSYHQPQHF

J: TRBJ2-1
V: TRBV6-4
size: NA
CDR3: CASSEDGTGGNEQFF

J: TRBJ2-3
V: TRBV5-1
size: once
CDR3: CASSSASGTRGADTQYF

J: TRBJ1-1
V: TRBV19
size: NA
CDR3: CASGMKGPEAFF

J: TRBJ2-1
V: TRBV10-2
size: few
CDR3: CASRLAGAYNEQFF

J: TRBJ2-7
V: TRBV9
size: NA
CDR3: CASSVQGAFSYEQYF

J: TRBJ2-1
V: TRBV4-2
size: NA
CDR3: CASSPPAAGGANEQFF

J: TRBJ1-2
V: TRBV14
size: NA
CDR3: CASSQEGRGYGYTF

J: TRBJ2-5
V: TRBV5-4
size: NA
CDR3: CASSSDTQRPRRETQYF

J: TRBJ1-3
V: TRBV11-2
size: NA
CDR3: CASSLMVGASSGNTIYF

J: TRBJ1-5
V: TRBV2
size: few
CDR3: CASKGGDQPQHF

J: TRBJ2-1
V: TRBV6-1
size: NA
CDR3: CASILTSGGANEQFF

J: TRBJ1-1
V: TRBV5-4
size: NA
CDR3: CASSLVEGLGTEAFF

J: TRBJ2-1
V: TRBV15
size: NA
CDR3: CATSRGGLAVYNEQFF